Listed below are T cell receptor beta chains from one sample, sequenced in a study of T cell responses to AZD1222 COVID-19 vaccine. Generated by immunoSEQ multiplex PCR, the TCRdb table keeps only in-frame clones and is missing some. This sample yields fewer than 110,000 clones, of which roughly nine tenths are seen a single time; 1% to 1.5% belongs to the top ten. The sequenced sample was peripheral blood, obtained on day 0 of AZD1222 vaccination. These receptors originate from an adult in good health. Each CDR3 is given with its conserved first and last residue. The D gene is left open where the match is weak. Rows may omit the clone size; those that give it use once, few, many or a size class.

j_call d_call v_call clone_size cdr3_nt cdr3_aa
TRBJ2-3 TRBD2 TRBV9 NA TGTGCCAGCAGCGACAGACTAGCGGCGGCCACAGATACGCAGTATTTT CASSDRLAAATDTQYF
TRBJ1-1 NA TRBV2 NA TGTGCCAGCAGGGACTCTGGTGACACTGAAGCTTTCTTT CASRDSGDTEAFF
TRBJ1-3 NA TRBV7-8 once TGTGCCAGCAGCCAATCCGCGGGCTACTCTGGAAACACCATATATTTT CASSQSAGYSGNTIYF
TRBJ1-5 NA TRBV27 NA TGTGCCAGCAGTGGCCTGGGTGGGCGGTTTCAGCCCCAGCATTTT CASSGLGGRFQPQHF
TRBJ1-5 NA TRBV27 NA TGTGCCAGCAGTTCGAGGAGTGGCAATCAGCCCCAGCATTTT CASSSRSGNQPQHF
TRBJ1-1 NA TRBV11-2 NA TGTGCCAGCAGCTTAGTAGGTCGAACTGAAGCTTTCTTT CASSLVGRTEAFF
TRBJ2-5 NA TRBV19 NA TGTGCCAGTAGTACACCTGTGGGAGAGACCCAGTACTTC CASSTPVGETQYF
TRBJ1-2 NA TRBV29-1 NA TGCAGCGTTGATCTTGGCGGACTAACTTATGGCTACACCTTC CSVDLGGLTYGYTF
TRBJ1-2 NA TRBV2 NA TGTGCCAGCAGCGACAGCTATCTCTATGGCTACACCTTC CASSDSYLYGYTF
TRBJ2-1 TRBD2 TRBV15 NA TGTGCCACCAGCAGCCGGGGGGGATGGGGCAATGAGCAGTTCTTC CATSSRGGWGNEQFF
TRBJ1-2 NA TRBV3-1/TRBV3-2 NA TGTGCCAGCAGCCACCGAGGCGGTTACTATGGCTACACCTTC CASSHRGGYYGYTF
TRBJ1-1 NA TRBV7-2 NA TGTGCCAGCAACCTTCCCCTGAACACTGAAGCTTTCTTT CASNLPLNTEAFF
TRBJ1-1 NA TRBV18 NA TGTGCCAGCTCAGGGGGTACAGGGAGAGGGACTGAAGCTTTCTTT CASSGGTGRGTEAFF
TRBJ1-5 NA TRBV5-1 NA TGCGCCAGCAGCTTGGATGGTGCGGGCAATCAGCCCCAGCATTTT CASSLDGAGNQPQHF
TRBJ1-1 TRBD1 TRBV5-5 NA TGTGCCAGCAGCTTGTTTGCGATGGACAGGGCCACTGAAGCTTTCTTT CASSLFAMDRATEAFF
TRBJ2-7 TRBD2 TRBV7-9 NA TGTGCCAGCAGCTTTAGCGGGGCGGGCCGCTACGAGCAGTACTTC CASSFSGAGRYEQYF
TRBJ1-6 NA TRBV2 NA TGTGCCAGCAGTGAAGGGGGGCGAGCTTTTAATTCACCCCTCCACTTT CASSEGGRAFNSPLHF
TRBJ2-3 NA TRBV24-1 NA TGTGCCACCAGTGTGGGGGCAGGGGAAACAGATACGCAGTATTTT CATSVGAGETDTQYF
TRBJ2-7 NA TRBV11-2 NA TGTGCCAGCAGCTTAGCCCCAGCAGAGTACGAGCAGTACTTC CASSLAPAEYEQYF
TRBJ1-2 NA TRBV19 NA TGTGCCAGTAGTATGGAGAGGGTTGGTGTCTATGGCTACACCTTC CASSMERVGVYGYTF
TRBJ1-1 NA TRBV28 NA TGTGCCAGCAGTTTAGAGGGATCAGCTTTCTTT CASSLEGSAFF
TRBJ2-1 NA TRBV5-6 NA TGTGCCAGCAGTGGGGACGCCGCTCTGGTCGATTTCTTC CASSGDAALVDFF
TRBJ1-2 NA TRBV3-1/TRBV3-2 NA TGTGCCAGCAGCCAAGATCGGGCCTCCTATGGCTACACCTTC CASSQDRASYGYTF
TRBJ1-1 NA TRBV5-1 NA TGCGCCAGCAGCTTGGAGGCTCACACTGAAGCTTTCTTT CASSLEAHTEAFF
TRBJ1-3 NA TRBV5-4 once TGTGCCAGCAGCTTTACGGGACTCCAACCCTACACCATATATTTT CASSFTGLQPYTIYF
TRBJ2-7 NA TRBV11-2 once TGTGCCAGCAGCTTTATAGGCGGCCCCTACGAGCAGTACTTC CASSFIGGPYEQYF
TRBJ1-4 NA TRBV29-1 once TGCAGCGTCAGCCAGTCTAATGAAAAACTGTTTTTT CSVSQSNEKLFF
TRBJ2-3 NA TRBV11-2 NA TGTGCCAGCAGCTTAGACGCGGGGGCCCTCCCTGATACGCAGTATTTT CASSLDAGALPDTQYF
TRBJ2-2 NA TRBV18 NA TGTGCCAGCTCACCGAACAACCAAAACACCGGGGAGCTGTTTTTT CASSPNNQNTGELFF
TRBJ1-2 NA TRBV14 NA TGTGCCAGCAGCCCCCGGACGGGGAACTATGGCTACACCTTC CASSPRTGNYGYTF
TRBJ1-2 NA TRBV16 NA TGTGCCAGCAGCCACAAGGGGCTGGGGAACTATGGCTACACCTTC CASSHKGLGNYGYTF
TRBJ1-5 NA TRBV4-1 NA TGCGCCAGCAGCCAAGCCCTTTATAGCAATCAGCCCCAGCATTTT CASSQALYSNQPQHF
TRBJ1-2 NA TRBV5-5 NA TGTGCCAGCAGCTTGGCTCCGGGGGTGGATGGCTACACCTTC CASSLAPGVDGYTF
TRBJ1-5 NA TRBV29-1 once TGCAGCGTCCAAACAGGGACGAATCAGCCCCAGCATTTT CSVQTGTNQPQHF
TRBJ1-6 NA TRBV12-3/TRBV12-4 NA TGTGCCAGCAGTGGGGGGTGGAATTCACCCCTCCACTTT CASSGGWNSPLHF
TRBJ1-2 NA TRBV11-2 NA TGTGCCAGCAGCTTAGTCCCCGGGACGGCTCTGGGCTACACCTTC CASSLVPGTALGYTF
TRBJ1-1 NA TRBV21-1 NA TGTGCCAGCAGCAAAGAGTTAAAGGACGTCATCCGGACGGACACTGAAGCTTTCTTT CASSKELKDVIRTDTEAFF
TRBJ2-3 NA TRBV24-1 NA TGTGCCACCAGTGATTTGCCAGTGACAGATACGCAGTATTTT CATSDLPVTDTQYF
TRBJ2-5 TRBD2 TRBV11-2 NA TGTGCCAGCAGCTTAGGGACTAGCGGGGGGGGACAAGAGACCCAGTACTTC CASSLGTSGGGQETQYF
TRBJ2-2 TRBD1 TRBV19 NA TGTGCCAGTAGTACAAGGACAGGGAACACCGGGGAGCTGTTTTTT CASSTRTGNTGELFF
TRBJ2-5 TRBD2 TRBV5-4 NA TGTGCCAGCAAGAAGATGGGGGGGTACCAAGAGACCCAGTACTTC CASKKMGGYQETQYF
TRBJ2-5 NA TRBV12-3/TRBV12-4 NA TGTGCCAGCAGTTTGGCTTACCAAGAGACCCAGTACTTC CASSLAYQETQYF
TRBJ1-1 TRBD1 TRBV19 NA TGTGCCAGTAGTAACCGACAGGGCTACACTGAAGCTTTCTTT CASSNRQGYTEAFF
TRBJ1-2 NA TRBV27 NA TGTGCCAGCAGGTCAGGACAGTATAACTATGGCTACACCTTC CASRSGQYNYGYTF
TRBJ1-6 NA TRBV3-1/TRBV3-2 NA TGTGCCAGCAGAGGCAGCCAGAATAATTCACCCCTCCACTTT CASRGSQNNSPLHF
TRBJ2-1 NA TRBV2 once TGTGCCAGCACAGGCACACTCGCCTACAATGAGCAGTTCTTC CASTGTLAYNEQFF
TRBJ1-2 NA TRBV25-1 NA TGTGCCAGCACGGGGAACCCGGGGGTTATCGGTGGCTACACCTTC CASTGNPGVIGGYTF
TRBJ1-3 NA TRBV3-1/TRBV3-2 NA TGTGCCAGCAGCCAAGTGGACCGAAAAAACACCATATATTTT CASSQVDRKNTIYF
TRBJ1-1 NA TRBV6-1 NA TGTGCCAGCAGTGAACGGAGACGGGGGAACACTGAAGCTTTCTTT CASSERRRGNTEAFF
TRBJ1-6 NA TRBV19 once TGTGCCAGTAGTATGGGGGGGCCGAGAAATTCACCCCTCCACTTT CASSMGGPRNSPLHF
TRBJ2-6 NA TRBV9 NA TGTGCCAGCAGCGTATCTAGCTCTGGGGCCAACGTCCTGACTTTC CASSVSSSGANVLTF
TRBJ1-5 NA TRBV19 NA TGTGCCAGTAGTATAGGCAATCAGCCCCAGCATTTT CASSIGNQPQHF